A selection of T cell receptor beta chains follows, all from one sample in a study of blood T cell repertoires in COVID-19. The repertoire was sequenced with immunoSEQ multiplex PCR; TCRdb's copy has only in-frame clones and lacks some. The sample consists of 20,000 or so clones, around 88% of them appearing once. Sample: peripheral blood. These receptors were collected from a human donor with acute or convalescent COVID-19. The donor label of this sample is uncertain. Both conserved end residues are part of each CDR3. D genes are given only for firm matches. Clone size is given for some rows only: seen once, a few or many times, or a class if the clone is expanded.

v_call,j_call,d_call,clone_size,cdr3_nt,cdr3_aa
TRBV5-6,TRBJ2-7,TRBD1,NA,TGTGCCAGCAGCCCAAGTGACAGGGGCTACGAGCAGTACTTC,CASSPSDRGYEQYF
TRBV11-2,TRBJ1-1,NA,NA,TGTGCCAGCAGCCTCTGGAGCGGGAACACTGAAGCTTTCTTT,CASSLWSGNTEAFF
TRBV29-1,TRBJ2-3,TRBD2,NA,TGCAGCGTTGAAAAAGGACTAGCCACAGATACGCAGTATTTT,CSVEKGLATDTQYF
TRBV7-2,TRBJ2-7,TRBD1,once,TGTGCCAGCAGCTTAGCGGGACAGCTTACCTACGAGCAGTACTTC,CASSLAGQLTYEQYF
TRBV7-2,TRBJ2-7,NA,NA,TGTGCCAGCAGCCTCCAGGTTTCCTACGAGCAGTACTTC,CASSLQVSYEQYF
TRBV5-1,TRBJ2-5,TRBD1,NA,TGCGCCAGCAGCCACGACAGGGACCAAGAGACCCAGTACTTC,CASSHDRDQETQYF
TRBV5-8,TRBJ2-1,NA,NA,TGTGCCAGCAGACCAGGACATTTTAATGAGCAGTTCTTC,CASRPGHFNEQFF
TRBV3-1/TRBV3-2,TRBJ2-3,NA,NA,TGTGCCAGCAGCCAAGAGGGGGCGCCGACAGATACGCAGTATTTT,CASSQEGAPTDTQYF
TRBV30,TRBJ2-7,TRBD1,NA,TGTGCCTGGAGTGTCCCAACAGGGGGTTTAACCTACGAGCAGTACTTC,CAWSVPTGGLTYEQYF
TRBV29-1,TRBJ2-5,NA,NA,TGCAGCGTTTGGGACTTGGAGACCCAGTACTTC,CSVWDLETQYF
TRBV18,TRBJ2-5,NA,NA,TGTGCCAGCTCACGAGACAGTTCACCACAAGAGACCCAGTACTTC,CASSRDSSPQETQYF
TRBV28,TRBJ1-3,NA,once,TGTGCCAGCACTTTCCCACGGGATTCTGGAAACACCATATATTTT,CASTFPRDSGNTIYF
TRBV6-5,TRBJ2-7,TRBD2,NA,TGTGCCAGCAGGTCGGCGGGGGGGCCTCGAGCCGAGCAGTACTTC,CASRSAGGPRAEQYF